The T cell receptor beta chain under discussion was sequenced for a study of T-cell reconstitution after alpha-beta-depleted transplantation in children. With 3 bases removed from V and 8 bases from J, the gap between germline ends came to 11 bases. The length of the CDR3 is 13 residues. The V gene's germline CDR1 is SGHDT and CDR2 YYEEEE. The TCRbeta library was prepared with unique molecular identifiers. MiXCR was run by TCRdb on the PCR reads, yielding one entry per CDR3 protein. The table has 100,000 to 120,000 distinct CDR3 sequences, approximately 10% seen once. This clonotype showed up many times.

V and J are TRBV5-6 and TRBJ2-2, with D possibly TRBD2 on 6 matching bases. The clonotype originates from a human donor who donated a stem cell graft to a child with acute lymphoblastic leukemia. The material sequenced was PBMCs from the stem cell graft donor, taken from the stem cell graft. DNA for the CDR3: TGTGCCAGCAGCTCGGGGGTAGGAGGGGAGCTGTTTTTT. This encodes CASSSGVGGELFF.